The T cell receptor (beta chain) under discussion was sequenced for a study of cytomegalovirus exposure and HLA in healthy donors. Study summary: According to later analysis, the same platform produced the 110 or so validation and over 600 first-cohort repertoires.

Some clones are missing from TCRdb's copy, which holds only in-frame ones; the method was immunoSEQ multiplex PCR. Here the sample spans 100,000 to 120,000 clones, around 85% being singletons. The donors were in the roughly 130-subject validation cohort, distinct from the approximately 730-subject first cohort. The CDR3 consists of 14 residues. Germline V CDR1 and CDR2: SNHLY, FYNNEI. V lost 4 bases and J lost 8; bases outside the gene matches: 7. The sequence came from a young woman in good health and CMV-seronegative. V is TRBV2 and J is TRBJ1-2; 10 positions match TRBD1. Sequencing input: PBMCs. CDR3 bases: TGTGCCAGCAGTGTAGACAGGGGGCCTGGGGGCTACACCTTC. It specifies CASSVDRGPGGYTF. The complete variable domain, with remaining parts taken from reference TRBV2 and TRBJ1-2, reads EPEVTQTPSHQVTQMGQEVILRCVPISNHLYFYWYRQILGQKVEFLVSFYNNEISEKSEIFDDQFSVERPDGSNFTLKIRSTKLEDSAMYFCASSVDRGPGGYTFGSGTRLTVV.